Shown below are 2 T cell receptor beta chains from a single sample sequenced in a study of CD8+ T cells in alopecia areata. The authors extracted RNA and reverse transcribed it into cDNA as the sequencing template. Sequencing was performed with immunoSEQ multiplex PCR; in TCRdb, only in-frame clones are kept and a portion is missing. This table holds 100,000 to 120,000 clones, approximately 50% found once. Sequenced sample: NKG2D-low CD8+ T cells sorted from blood. The receptor set was obtained from a human donor with alopecia areata.

This clone has just one count. V gene TRBV5-1 combines with J gene TRBJ1-1; a possible D gene is TRBD1 (5 bases). Germline CDR1 reads SGHRS; CDR2 reads YFSETQ. Trimming pared 9 bases from V and 1 base from J, leaving 22 bases between. The CDR3 loop spans 16 amino acids. In DNA, the CDR3 is TGCGCCACCCGGATTGGACCAGGGCCGACGAACACTGAAGCTTTCTTT. It is translated as CATRIGPGPTNTEAFF.

The chain combines TRBV14 with TRBJ2-3; D is ambiguous. The CDR3 is made up of 14 amino acids. Germline CDR1 and CDR2: SGHDN and FVKESK. Trimming took 1 base from V and 4 from J, leaving 9 bases between them. The CDR3 here is CASSQVRFSDTQYF. For the CDR3, the DNA is TGTGCCAGCAGCCAAGTACGCTTCTCAGATACGCAGTATTTT.